The rows below give T cell receptor beta chains drawn from one sample of a study of sequential checkpoint blockade in melanoma. The protocol was immunoSEQ multiplex PCR, while the TCRdb copy is restricted to in-frame clones and leaves out a portion. The profile shows tens of thousands of clones, about 88% of them singletons. Sequences were derived from CD8+ T cells sorted from blood (inferred from file names), sampled from a patient given nivolumab and ipilimumab in sequence. The source of these receptors is a human donor with melanoma. Each CDR3 is given with its conserved first and last residue.

>TRBV5-4
CASSHGTSVADTQYF
>TRBV28
CASSLSTGEETQYF
>TRBV7-8
CASSTRQGPSQPQHF
>TRBV19
CASSPSGSYNSPLHF
>TRBV15
CATSRVGQQFF
>TRBV7-2
CASSLVRGAYSYNEQFF
>TRBV29-1
CSVEEQGTYEQYF
>TRBV4-1
CASSPQVSNQPQHF
>TRBV14
CASSPLTGAATEAFF
>TRBV4-3
CASSQGRGLAGGNEQFF
>TRBV27
CASSLPRGLAGSNEQFF
>TRBV5-6
CASSYRDSSNQPQHF
>TRBV15
CATSGRDTKETQYF
>TRBV27
CASSSSKGQPGGYTF
>TRBV4-2
CASSQDDLDYTDTQYF
>TRBV19
CASRTGWPFF
>TRBV27
CASSPRGGYNYGYTF
>TRBV6-5
CASSYAEGSPEAFF
>TRBV18
CASSPLDRDFTDTQYF
>TRBV18
CASSPGQGNTEAFF
>TRBV7-8
CASSFDGGASETQYF
>TRBV2
CASSEGLNAYNEQFF
>TRBV14
CASSHLPGASGRGDTQYF
>TRBV10-3
CAISESAGRTETQYF
>TRBV2
CASSQSEQYF
>TRBV28
CASSQLTRGKTQYF
>TRBV27
CASSLIQGGGGYTF